The 7 T cell receptor beta chains below all came from one sample that was sequenced in a study of CD8+ T cells in alopecia areata. cDNA prepared by RNA extraction and subsequent reverse transcription served as the template for sequencing. The assay was immunoSEQ multiplex PCR, and TCRdb's table has in-frame clones only and misses some. Listed for the sample are roughly 110,000 clones, none seen a single time. The sample was lesional skin. The receptors shown here come from a C3H/HeJ mouse with alopecia areata. The strain's MHC type: H2-k.

This clone has just a few counts. Gene names and germline match the mouse. The read ends 4 residues shy of where the CDR3 ends; the end is completed using the germline J gene. The chain recombines TRBV19 with TRBJ1-1; 9 nucleotides line up with TRBD1. After removal of 3 bases from V and 1 base from J, the junction contained 4 bases not matched to a gene. This CDR3 has 15 residues. Germline-derived CDR1 and CDR2 are FNHDT and SITEND (reference sequence). The CDR3 bases that were read are TGTGCCAGCAGTACCCCGACAGGGGGAAACACA. It is translated as CASSTPTGGNT. The CDR3 in full is CASSTPTGGNTEVFF.

About this clone itself: Germline and genes: mouse. The read falls 4 residues short of the CDR3 end, and the missing part is taken from the germline J gene. The V gene is TRBV19, the J gene TRBJ2-3; 10 nucleotides align to TRBD1. With V trimmed by 0 bases and J by 3 bases, 4 bases remained unmatched. The CDR3 extends over 16 amino acids. The germline gives CDR1 FNHDT, CDR2 SITEND (reference sequence). CDR3: CASSIGGQGRAETLYF. The part of the CDR3 DNA that was read is TGTGCCAGCAGTATAGGGGGACAGGGGAGGGCAGAA.

Details on this clone: Gene and germline names: mouse. The sequence runs out 4 residues before the end of the CDR3; the remainder is reconstructed from the germline J gene. The chain recombines TRBV1 with TRBJ2-5; possible D gene TRBD1, 7 bases. The ends were cut back, 3 bases at V and 0 bases at J, with 10 bases in the middle. CDR1 and CDR2 (germline): NSQYPW, LRSPGD (reference sequence). The CDR3 contains 15 residues. The sequenced CDR3 bases are TGCACCTGCAGTGCTGGGGGACAGAACCAAGAC. It translates to CTCSAGGQNQD. The entire CDR3 protein reads CTCSAGGQNQDTQYF.

As to this clone: Mouse names are used for the genes. The CDR3 is CASGDWRGAEQFF. Partial CDR3 DNA: TGTGCCAGCGGGGACTGGAGGGGTGCT. The chain combines TRBV13-2 with TRBJ2-1; 7 bases fit TRBD2. The observed sequence ends 4 residues before the CDR3 terminus, with the missing tail filled in from the germline J gene. The germline V gene encodes CDR1 NNHNN and CDR2 SYGAGS (reference sequence). The J segment lost 6 bases and the V segment lost 5 bases, leaving 5 bases of the junction unmatched. This CDR3 contains 13 residues.

This clone occurred a few times. The gene names given are mouse names. The read falls 4 residues short of the CDR3 end, and the missing part is taken from the germline J gene. The rearrangement joins TRBV19 to TRBJ1-4; no reliable D call. Trimming removed 2 bases at V and 0 bases at J, with 8 bases between. The length of the CDR3 is 15 residues. Per the germline V gene, CDR1 is FNHDT and CDR2 is SITEND (reference sequence). This CDR3 reads CASSMGPISNERLFF. CDR3 bases read: TGTGCCAGCAGTATGGGTCCGATTTCCAACGAA.

Regarding this clone: Genes and germline are mouse. From the germline J gene comes the end of the CDR3, since the read stops 4 residues before it. The chain joins TRBV13-3 to TRBJ1-4; 12 bases align to TRBD1. The CDR3 extends over 16 amino acids. The V gene's germline CDR1 is NNHDY and CDR2 SYVADS. V was pared by 3 bases and J by 4 bases, with 4 bases of the junction left unmatched. Partial CDR3 DNA: TGTGCCAGCAGTGGGGACAGGGGGCGACTCAACGAA. Its protein product is CASSGDRGRLNE. The full CDR3 reads CASSGDRGRLNERLFF.

In regard to this clone: Genes and germline come from the mouse. The sequenced fragment ends 4 residues before the CDR3 boundary, so the rest is inferred from the germline J gene. The chain couples TRBV13-1 to TRBJ2-3; 10 bases fit TRBD2. Trimming cost V 3 bases and J 0 bases; bases outside gene matches: 4. The CDR3 loop spans 16 amino acids. The germline V gene encodes CDR1 NSHNY and CDR2 SYGAGN. The CDR3 spells CASSALGGRSAETLYF. The sequenced part of the CDR3 DNA is TGTGCCAGCAGTGCTCTGGGGGGGCGCAGTGCAGAA.